Below are 17 T cell receptor beta chains sequenced from a single sample in a study of cytomegalovirus exposure and HLA in healthy donors. Libraries were prepared by immunoSEQ multiplex PCR; TCRdb keeps only in-frame clonotypes and omits some of them. The table has about 260,000 clones, about 92% seen once. The sequencing input was PBMCs. These receptor sequences come from a woman in her thirties in good health and CMV-seronegative.

The rearrangement joins TRBV23-1 to TRBJ2-1, with D maybe TRBD1 (6 bases). TRBV23-1 is assigned to the ORF class and has an uncertain function. The CDR3 consists of 21 residues. The germline V and J ends were trimmed by 2 bases and 0 bases, with 26 bases remaining between them. The CDR3 is CASSQIPWDKLNKGSYNEQFF. CDR3 nucleotide sequence: TGCGCCAGCAGTCAAATTCCCTGGGACAAACTTAATAAGGGCTCCTACAATGAGCAGTTCTTC.

The genes are TRBV27 and TRBJ2-1, with 7 bases lining up with TRBD2. This CDR3 contains 16 residues. The germline gives CDR1 MNHEY, CDR2 SMNVEV (reference sequence). With V trimmed by 3 bases and J by 0 bases, 5 bases remained unmatched. In nucleotides, the CDR3 is TGTGCCAGCAGTTTGAGTCTAGCGGCCTCCTACAATGAGCAGTTCTTC. It codes for CASSLSLAASYNEQFF.

The CDR3 nucleotides are TGCAGTGCTCCGCTATACAATGAGCAGTTCTTC. Protein product: CSAPLYNEQFF. This rearrangement joins TRBV20-1 to TRBJ2-1, with D uncertain. The CDR3 is 11 amino acids. The germline V gene encodes CDR1 DFQATT and CDR2 SNEGSKA (reference sequence). Trimming took off 5 bases at V and 4 bases at J, with 6 bases between the two ends.

The chain links TRBV11-2 to TRBJ1-2; 9 nucleotides align to TRBD1. The CDR3 has 13 amino acids. Germline values: CDR1 SGHAT, CDR2 FQNNGV. V trimming: 2 bases; J trimming: 6 bases; junction bases outside the gene matches: 1. The chain's CDR3 is CASSLTGGDGYTF. In nucleotides, the CDR3 is TGTGCCAGCAGCTTAACAGGGGGCGATGGCTACACCTTC.

This clone has only one observation. This chain links TRBV2 with TRBJ1-1, with D possibly matching TRBD1 (5 bases). Trimming cost V 4 bases and J 5 bases, with 14 bases left between them. The CDR3 spans 14 residues. Germline lookup yields CDR1 SNHLY and CDR2 FYNNEI. The CDR3 DNA follows: TGTGCCAGCAGTGTGAAGGGGTGGGGGACTGAAGCTTTCTTT. Its protein is CASSVKGWGTEAFF.

The V and J genes are TRBV5-1 and TRBJ1-2; 10 bases align to TRBD1. The CDR3 is 15 amino acids. With 0 bases clipped from V and 4 bases from J, the junction kept 3 bases outside the gene matches. Per the germline V gene, CDR1 is SGHRS and CDR2 is YFSETQ. CDR3 residues: CASSLVDRGPYGYTF. The CDR3, as DNA: TGCGCCAGCAGCTTGGTAGACAGGGGGCCCTATGGCTACACCTTC. Supplemented by reference TRBV5-1 and TRBJ1-2, the full variable domain reads KAGVTQTPRYLIKTRGQQVTLSCSPISGHRSVSWYQQTPGQGLQFLFEYFSETQRNKGNFPGRFSGRQFSNSRSEMNVSTLELGDSALYLCASSLVDRGPYGYTFGSGTRLTVV.

The genes are TRBV11-2 and TRBJ2-5; a weak D match, TRBD1 (5 bases). Deletions cut 2 bases from V and 10 bases from J, with 26 bases between. Germline V CDR1 and CDR2: SGHAT, FQNNGV. The CDR3 covers 17 residues. The CDR3 nucleotides read TGTGCCAGCAGCTTATCTTCCCCCCCCGGTACAGGAAGGGGCCAGTACTTC. Translating it yields CASSLSSPPGTGRGQYF.

This clone has a single count. The genes are TRBV5-5 and TRBJ2-7; 9 bases fit TRBD1. V lost 4 bases and J lost 2; bases outside the gene matches: 7. The V gene's germline CDR1 is SGHKS and CDR2 YYEKEE (reference sequence). There are 15 residues in the CDR3. CDR3 in amino acids: CASSGAGTGTYEQYF. The DNA of the CDR3 is TGTGCCAGCAGCGGCGCCGGGACAGGGACCTACGAGCAGTACTTC.

The genes are TRBV5-1 and TRBJ2-3; 12 nucleotides align to TRBD2. V was pared by 0 bases and J by 6 bases, with 5 bases of the junction left unmatched. Germline CDR1 is SGHRS and CDR2 is YFSETQ. The CDR3 contains 16 residues. CDR3 DNA: TGCGCCAGCAGCTTGGAGCCTAGCGGGAGGGGGGATACGCAGTATTTT. Protein sequence: CASSLEPSGRGDTQYF. Using reference TRBV5-1 and TRBJ2-3 for the parts outside the CDR3, the full variable domain is KAGVTQTPRYLIKTRGQQVTLSCSPISGHRSVSWYQQTPGQGLQFLFEYFSETQRNKGNFPGRFSGRQFSNSRSEMNVSTLELGDSALYLCASSLEPSGRGDTQYFGPGTRLTVL.

The chain is built from TRBV6-5 and TRBJ2-1; TRBD1 matches at 7 bases. Losses at the gene ends were 5 bases for V and 0 bases for J; bases not matched to a gene: 4. The V gene's germline CDR1 is MNHEY and CDR2 SVGAGI. CDR3 length equals 15 residues. The CDR3 coding sequence is TGTGCCAGCAGTAAGGACAGGAGCTCCTACAATGAGCAGTTCTTC. It yields the protein CASSKDRSSYNEQFF.

This rearrangement joins TRBV27 to TRBJ1-1, with 9 bases lining up with TRBD1. The CDR3 totals 13 residues. Germline CDR1 is MNHEY and CDR2 is SMNVEV (reference sequence). V trimming: 9 bases; J trimming: 2 bases; junction bases outside the gene matches: 4. DNA for the CDR3: TGTGCCAGTTGGGACAGGGCAAACACTGAAGCTTTCTTT. It encodes CASWDRANTEAFF.

The J gene is TRBJ2-3, the V gene TRBV6-5; D gene uncertain. Germline V gives CDR1 MNHEY, CDR2 SVGAGI. V shed 4 bases and J shed 7 bases, with 15 bases lying between them. The length of the CDR3 is 14 residues. This CDR3 is CASSLSPAAHTQYF. The DNA for the CDR3 is TGTGCCAGCAGTTTGAGTCCCGCGGCCCATACGCAGTATTTT.

This clone was detected once. The chain has TRBV5-4 and TRBJ2-1, with 13 nucleotides matching TRBD2. There are 19 residues in the CDR3. The germline gives CDR1 SGHNT, CDR2 YYREEE (reference sequence). V was clipped by 3 bases and J by 5 bases; unmatched bases: 14. CDR3 sequence reads: CASSWDSIRGLAGHNEQFF. CDR3 in DNA: TGTGCCAGCAGCTGGGATTCAATCCGGGGACTAGCGGGGCACAATGAGCAGTTCTTC.

The chain recombines TRBV21-1 with TRBJ2-7; TRBD1 reflects the table's D call only, with no check against the DNA. TRBV21-1 is reported as a pseudogene. The CDR3 spans 13 residues. CDR3 residues: CASSTWASYEQYF. The CDR3 nucleotides read TGTGCCAGCAGCACCTGGGCCTCCTACGAGCAGTACTTC.

The rearrangement uses TRBV2 and TRBJ2-5; 9 nucleotides line up with TRBD1. Losses at the gene ends were 4 bases for V and 4 bases for J; bases not matched to a gene: 10. Germline CDR1 is SNHLY and CDR2 is FYNNEI. There are 16 residues in the CDR3. The CDR3 DNA follows: TGTGCCAGCAGTGGGGGACAGGGTGTAACGAGAGAGACCCAGTACTTC. Its protein product is CASSGGQGVTRETQYF. The full variable domain, its missing parts supplied by reference TRBV2 and TRBJ2-5, is EPEVTQTPSHQVTQMGQEVILRCVPISNHLYFYWYRQILGQKVEFLVSFYNNEISEKSEIFDDQFSVERPDGSNFTLKIRSTKLEDSAMYFCASSGGQGVTRETQYFGPGTRLLVL.

V usage is TRBV9 and J usage is TRBJ1-2; 8 nucleotides match TRBD1. Looked up from germline, CDR1 is SGDLS and CDR2 is YYNGEE. This CDR3 has 14 amino acids. Trimming cost V 2 bases and J 4 bases; bases outside gene matches: 4. In nucleotides, the CDR3 is TGTGCCAGCAGCGTCGCAGGGGGCGGCTATGGCTACACCTTC. This encodes CASSVAGGGYGYTF.

CDR3 in DNA: TGTGCCAGCAGCCGGGTTGGGGCCTATGAGCAGTTCTTC. It translates to CASSRVGAYEQFF. This chain connects TRBV27 to TRBJ2-1, with a possible D match to TRBD1 (5 bases). Trimming shortened V by 6 bases and J by 8 bases, and 14 bases separated the two germline ends. This CDR3 contains 13 residues. Germline loops: CDR1 MNHEY, CDR2 SMNVEV (reference sequence).